This T cell receptor beta chain was obtained from a study of shared clonotypes between healthy human individuals. V dropped 6 bases and J dropped 1; count of bases not matched to a gene: 8. Germline V lookup: CDR1 MDHEN, CDR2 SYDVKM. The CDR3 consists of 16 residues. Sequenced by immunoSEQ multiplex PCR; TCRdb stores in-frame clones only, minus some. The sample lists about 480,000 clones, less than 85% occurring once. This sequence joins TRBV28 and TRBJ2-2; TRBD2 matches at 7 bases. This sequence was found in a woman aged 40 to 49 in good health. Some clones in this sample may be carry-over from other donors' samples. Sequencing input: PBMCs. The CDR3 spells CASRLSASGNTGELFF. In DNA form, the CDR3 reads TGTGCCAGCAGGTTGTCCGCTAGCGGGAACACCGGGGAGCTGTTTTTT.